This TCR beta chain came from a study of blood T cell repertoires in COVID-19. Study-level information: Samples of COVID-19 (acute and convalescent) were obtained from the United States, Italy and Spain. Nucleic acid was either cDNA or gDNA, and it came from T cells, B-cell-depleted T cells, or PBMCs.

With V trimmed by 3 bases and J by 2 bases, 9 bases remained unmatched. The germline V gene has CDR1 MNHEY and CDR2 SMNVEV (reference sequence). This CDR3 spans 16 amino acids. Original processing notes: Cell counts per sample came from amplifying reference gene primers. Produced via immunoSEQ multiplex PCR; TCRdb's table is partial and in-frame only. V, J and clone size derive from that table, while D and trimming were established from the DNA sequence. The sample lists hundreds of thousands of clones; about 85% were seen once. The chain combines TRBV27 with TRBJ2-7, with 8 bases lining up with TRBD2. Source material: peripheral blood. The receptor comes from a man aged 18 to 29 with active or convalescent COVID-19. Written as DNA, the CDR3 is TGTGCCAGCAGTTTTTCCGCCGGGGGGGTGACCTACGAGCAGTACTTC. The encoded protein is CASSFSAGGVTYEQYF.